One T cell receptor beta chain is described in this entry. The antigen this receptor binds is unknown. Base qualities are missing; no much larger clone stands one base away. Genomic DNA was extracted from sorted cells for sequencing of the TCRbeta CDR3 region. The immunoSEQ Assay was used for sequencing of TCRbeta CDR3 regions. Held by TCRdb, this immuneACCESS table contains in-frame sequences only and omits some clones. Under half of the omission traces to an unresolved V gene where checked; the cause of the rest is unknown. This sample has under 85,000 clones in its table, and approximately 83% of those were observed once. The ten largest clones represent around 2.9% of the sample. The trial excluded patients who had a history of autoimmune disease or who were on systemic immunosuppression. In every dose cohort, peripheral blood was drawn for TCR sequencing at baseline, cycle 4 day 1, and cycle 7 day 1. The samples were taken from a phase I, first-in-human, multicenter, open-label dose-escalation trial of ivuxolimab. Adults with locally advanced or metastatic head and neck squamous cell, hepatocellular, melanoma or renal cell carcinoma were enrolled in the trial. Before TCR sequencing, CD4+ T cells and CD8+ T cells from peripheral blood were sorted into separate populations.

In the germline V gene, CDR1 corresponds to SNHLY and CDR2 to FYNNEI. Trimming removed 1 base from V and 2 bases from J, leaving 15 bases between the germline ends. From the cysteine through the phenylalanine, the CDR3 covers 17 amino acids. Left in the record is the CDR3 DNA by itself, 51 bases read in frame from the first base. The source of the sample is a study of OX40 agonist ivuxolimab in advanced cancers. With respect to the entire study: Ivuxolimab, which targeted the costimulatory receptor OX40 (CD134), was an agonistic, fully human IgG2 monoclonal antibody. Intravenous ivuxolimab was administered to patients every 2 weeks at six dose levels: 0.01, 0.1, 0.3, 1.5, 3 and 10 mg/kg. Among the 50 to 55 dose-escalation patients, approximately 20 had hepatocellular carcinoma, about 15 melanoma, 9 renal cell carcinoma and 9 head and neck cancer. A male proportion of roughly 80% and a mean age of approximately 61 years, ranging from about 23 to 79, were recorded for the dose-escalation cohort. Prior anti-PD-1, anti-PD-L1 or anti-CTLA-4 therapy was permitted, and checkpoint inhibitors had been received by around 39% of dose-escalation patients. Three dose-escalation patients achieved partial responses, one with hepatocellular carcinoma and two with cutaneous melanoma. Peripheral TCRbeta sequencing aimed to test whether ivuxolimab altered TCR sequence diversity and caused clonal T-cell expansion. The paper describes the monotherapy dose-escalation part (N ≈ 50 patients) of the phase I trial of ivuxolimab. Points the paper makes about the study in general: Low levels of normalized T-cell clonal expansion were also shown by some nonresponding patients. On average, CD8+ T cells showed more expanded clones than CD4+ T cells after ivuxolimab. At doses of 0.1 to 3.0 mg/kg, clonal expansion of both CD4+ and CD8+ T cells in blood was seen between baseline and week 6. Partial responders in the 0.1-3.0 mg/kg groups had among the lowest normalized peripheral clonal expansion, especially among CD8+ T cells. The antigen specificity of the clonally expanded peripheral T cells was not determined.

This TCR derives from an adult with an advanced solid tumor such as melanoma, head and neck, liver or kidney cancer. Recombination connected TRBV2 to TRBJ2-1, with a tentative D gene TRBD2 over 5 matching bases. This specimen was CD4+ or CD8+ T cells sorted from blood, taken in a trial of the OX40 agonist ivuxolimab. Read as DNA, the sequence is TGTGCCAGCAGTGAAGTATTAGCCCTAGCTACCTACAATGAGCAGTTCTTC. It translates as CASSEVLALATYNEQFF.